The T cell receptor (beta chain) under discussion was sequenced for a study of cytomegalovirus exposure and HLA in healthy donors. Study in general: Unique TCRs numbering some 80 million, obtained from HLA-typed donors, made up an early data release. Genetic ancestry analysis placed around 76% of the roughly 400 donors that were genotyped in the Caucasian-associated cluster.

The PCR had 60 Vbeta and 13 Jbeta primers. The protocol was immunoSEQ multiplex PCR, while the TCRdb copy is restricted to in-frame clones and leaves out a portion. Of just over 95,000 clones in the sample, roughly 82% are singletons; the top ten hold 8% to 9%. Germline CDR1 is SNHLY and CDR2 is FYNNEI. The CDR3 length is 19 residues. The trim removed 0 bases at V and 0 bases at J, leaving 11 bases unmatched. Findings of the study overall: When the data were analyzed later, several of the most significant clusters appeared to be linked to common viral pathogens.

This cohort consisted of healthy bone marrow donors. As regards this clone: Its cognate antigen is unknown.

This chain links TRBV2 with TRBJ1-2, with 9 positions matching TRBD1. This receptor was obtained from a human donor in good health. The sequenced sample consisted of PBMCs. CDR3 in amino acids: CASSEAWDRVYKANYGYTF. In DNA, the CDR3 is TGTGCCAGCAGTGAAGCCTGGGACAGGGTCTACAAAGCTAACTATGGCTACACCTTC.